The rows below give T cell receptor beta chains drawn from one sample of a study of response to subunit inactivated influenza vaccine. TCRdb used MiXCR to reprocess the RT-PCR reads, holding one entry per CDR3 protein. Altogether 600,000 to 700,000 distinct CDR3 sequences are present, 14% being singletons, with the ten largest covering approximately 7.6%. The material was PBMCs from blood, obtained 14 days before vaccination. Receptors originate from a man over 45 who received an inactivated influenza vaccine. CDR3s include the opening cysteine and the closing phenylalanine or tryptophan. The D gene is left open where the match is weak. Size is stated for part of the rows, as once, few or many counts, or as a class when the clone is expanded.

CATSRGLAGGEDTQYF | TGTGCCACCAGCAGAGGACTAGCGGGGGGGGAAGATACGCAGTATTTT | TRBJ2-3 | TRBD2 | TRBV15 | few
CASSYRRGRGTEAFF | TGTGCCAGCAGCTACCGACGGGGGAGAGGGACTGAAGCTTTCTTT | TRBJ1-1 | . | TRBV6-5 | .
CASSFQGVRSEQYF | TGTGCCAGCAGTTTTCAGGGGGTCCGAAGCGAGCAGTACTTC | TRBJ2-7 | TRBD1 | TRBV28 | .
CASRLISGAHRDTGELFF | TGTGCCAGCAGGCTGATCTCGGGGGCCCATAGGGACACCGGGGAGCTGTTTTTT | TRBJ2-2 | . | TRBV5-4 | many
CASSPQTGTGYNSNQPQHF | TGCGCCAGCAGCCCTCAGACCGGGACAGGGTACAATAGCAATCAGCCCCAGCATTTT | TRBJ1-5 | TRBD1 | TRBV4-3 | many
CVITRGAGVGNEQFF | TGTGTCATCACCCGGGGAGCGGGAGTGGGCAATGAGCAGTTCTTC | TRBJ2-1 | TRBD2 | TRBV10-3 | .
CASRPFGARGSPLHF | TGTGCCAGCAGACCCTTTGGGGCCCGGGGTTCACCCCTCCACTTT | TRBJ1-6 | . | TRBV6-1 | many
CAWSAGFLNTEAFF | TGTGCCTGGAGTGCTGGTTTTTTAAACACTGAAGCTTTCTTT | TRBJ1-1 | . | TRBV30 | many
CASSEAGRYSSYEQYF | TGTGCCAGCAGTGAAGCCGGGAGATACAGCTCCTACGAGCAGTACTTC | TRBJ2-7 | . | TRBV6-1 | .
CASSLVVASRSTDTQYF | TGTGCCAGCAGCTTAGTCGTGGCTAGTCGCAGCACAGATACGCAGTATTTT | TRBJ2-3 | . | TRBV7-2 | many